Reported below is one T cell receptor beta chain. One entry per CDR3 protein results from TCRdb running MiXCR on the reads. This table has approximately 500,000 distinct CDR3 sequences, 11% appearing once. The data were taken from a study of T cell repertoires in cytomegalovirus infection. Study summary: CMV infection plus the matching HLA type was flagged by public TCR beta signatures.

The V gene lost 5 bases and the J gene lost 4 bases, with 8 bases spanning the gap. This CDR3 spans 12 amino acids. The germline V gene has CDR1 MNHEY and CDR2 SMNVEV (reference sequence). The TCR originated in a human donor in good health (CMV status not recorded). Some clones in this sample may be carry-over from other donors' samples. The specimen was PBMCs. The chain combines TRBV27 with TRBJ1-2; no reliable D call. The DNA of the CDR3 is TGTGCCAGCAGTCTAGACCTCTATGGCTACACCTTC. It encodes CASSLDLYGYTF.